The 27 T cell receptor beta chains below all came from one sample that was sequenced in a study of control samples from healthy donors and cancer patients. Clones were read by immunoSEQ multiplex PCR, and TCRdb kept only the in-frame ones, dropping some. Among about 38,000 clones listed, approximately 82% were seen once. Sequenced material: PBMCs. All receptors derive from a woman aged 60-75 years with lung cancer.

The chain links TRBV29-1 to TRBJ2-3, with a tentative D call TRBD2 (5 bases). Germline V lookup: CDR1 SQVTM, CDR2 ANQGSEA. V was cut by 5 bases and J by 1 base, with 16 bases left in between. The CDR3 spans 15 residues. CDR3 DNA: TGCAGCGTTCGGGCTCGAGGACTTGGCACAGATACGCAGTATTTT. Its translation is CSVRARGLGTDTQYF.

The chain employs TRBV27 and TRBJ1-5; TRBD1 might be the D (5 bases). Germline V gene data show CDR1 as MNHEY and CDR2 as SMNVEV (reference sequence). This CDR3 has 15 residues. V was cut by 0 bases and J by 0 bases, with 6 bases left in between. CDR3 sequence (DNA): TGTGCCAGCAGTTTATCGGGGGTTAGCAATCAGCCCCAGCATTTT. Amino acid sequence: CASSLSGVSNQPQHF.

The V and J genes are TRBV5-1 and TRBJ2-1; D might be TRBD2 (6 bases). The CDR3 totals 15 residues. Trimming shortened V by 0 bases and J by 0 bases, and 7 bases separated the two germline ends. Per the germline V gene, CDR1 is SGHRS and CDR2 is YFSETQ. The CDR3 protein is CASSLGLDSYNEQFF. For the CDR3, the DNA is TGCGCCAGCAGCTTGGGACTAGACTCCTACAATGAGCAGTTCTTC.

This clone has just a few counts. The chain has TRBV5-5 and TRBJ1-5, with TRBD1 as a possible D gene (5 bases). Germline V gives CDR1 SGHKS, CDR2 YYEKEE (reference sequence). The CDR3 totals 15 residues. Between the trimmed V and J ends, which lost 0 bases and 0 bases, there was a span of 7 bases. CDR3 sequence (DNA): TGTGCCAGCAGCTTGGAGGGGAATAGCAATCAGCCCCAGCATTTT. Its protein is CASSLEGNSNQPQHF.

This sequence joins TRBV10-1 and TRBJ1-1; D not resolved. The V end was cut by 3 bases, the J end by 0 bases, with 5 bases between. Germline V lookup: CDR1 WNHNN, CDR2 SYGVQD (reference sequence). CDR3 length: 13 residues. The chain's CDR3 is CASSEGLNTEAFF. The CDR3 nucleotides are TGCGCCAGCAGTGAAGGTCTGAACACTGAAGCTTTCTTT.

The rearrangement uses TRBV11-2 and TRBJ1-2, with 8 bases lining up with TRBD1. CDR3 length: 15 amino acids. Germline V gene data show CDR1 as SGHAT and CDR2 as FQNNGV. V lost 1 base and J lost 7; bases outside the gene matches: 8. The chain's CDR3 is CASSLGGQGQSGYTF. For the CDR3, the DNA is TGTGCCAGCAGCTTAGGAGGACAGGGCCAGAGTGGCTACACCTTC. The full variable domain, rest sourced from reference TRBV11-2 and TRBJ1-2, is EAGVAQSPRYKIIEKRQSVAFWCNPISGHATLYWYQQILGQGPKLLIQFQNNGVVDDSQLPKDRFSAERLKGVDSTLKIQPAKLEDSAVYLCASSLGGQGQSGYTFGSGTRLTVV.

The chain employs TRBV6-4 and TRBJ2-3, with 10 bases that match TRBD2. CDR1 and CDR2 from the germline V gene are MRHNA and SNTAGT. Trimming took 3 bases from V and 3 from J; bases not matched to a gene: 0. The length of the CDR3 is 14 residues. The DNA of the CDR3 is TGTGCCAGCAGTGAAGCGGGAGGGACAGATACGCAGTATTTT. Its protein is CASSEAGGTDTQYF.

The table lists this clone with a few counts. The chain is built from TRBV7-9 and TRBJ2-3; D is uncertain. CDR1 SEHNR and CDR2 FQNEAQ come from the germline V gene (reference sequence). The CDR3 length is 14 residues. The V gene lost 1 base and the J gene lost 4 bases, with 9 bases spanning the gap. The chain's CDR3 is CASSLVSSADTQYF. In nucleotides, the CDR3 is TGTGCCAGCAGCTTAGTTAGTTCGGCAGATACGCAGTATTTT.

This sequence joins TRBV19 and TRBJ1-4, with D possibly matching TRBD1 (5 bases). Germline V lookup: CDR1 LNHDA, CDR2 SQIVND (reference sequence). Trimming pared 6 bases from V and 7 bases from J, leaving 15 bases between. CDR3 length equals 14 residues. CDR3: CASRPGMEREKLFF. The CDR3 DNA follows: TGTGCCAGTAGGCCAGGGATGGAACGTGAAAAACTGTTTTTT.

The V and J genes are TRBV30 and TRBJ1-2, with 7 positions matching TRBD1. V lost 0 bases and J lost 5; bases outside the gene matches: 3. The CDR3 consists of 13 residues. Per the germline V gene, CDR1 is GTSNPN and CDR2 is SVGIG (reference sequence). The CDR3 reads CAWSVKGAYGYTF. Written as DNA, the CDR3 is TGTGCCTGGAGTGTAAAGGGGGCTTATGGCTACACCTTC.

V and J are TRBV24-1 and TRBJ1-2; TRBD1 matches at 8 bases. V lost 4 bases to trimming and J lost 8 bases; unmatched junction nucleotides: 11. The CDR3 consists of 15 residues. From germline, CDR1 is KGHDR and CDR2 SFDVKD. DNA of the CDR3: TGTGCCACCAGTGACCCGGGACAGGTCAATGGGGGCTACACCTTC. Translation: CATSDPGQVNGGYTF.

The V and J genes are TRBV5-4 and TRBJ2-2; D uncertain. Germline V gives CDR1 SGHNT, CDR2 YYREEE (reference sequence). Between the trimmed V and J ends, which lost 1 base and 7 bases, there was a span of 8 bases. The CDR3 has 13 amino acids. CDR3 amino acids: CASSLSWDGELFF. Here the CDR3 DNA reads TGTGCCAGCAGCTTGAGTTGGGACGGGGAGCTGTTTTTT.

This clone was counted a few times. The chain joins TRBV24-1 to TRBJ2-2; D gene ambiguous. Trimming cost V 3 bases and J 5 bases, with 6 bases left between them. The CDR3 has 13 residues. The germline gives CDR1 KGHDR, CDR2 SFDVKD. CDR3 in amino acids: CATSDAFTGELFF. In DNA form, the CDR3 reads TGTGCCACCAGTGATGCGTTTACCGGGGAGCTGTTTTTT.

This sequence joins TRBV29-1 and TRBJ1-1; no definite D call. This CDR3 is 12 amino acids long. The germline V and J ends were trimmed by 4 bases and 0 bases, with 6 bases remaining between them. Per germline, CDR1 SQVTM and CDR2 ANQGSEA. The CDR3 coding sequence is TGCAGCGTTGCATACATGAACACTGAAGCTTTCTTT. Translating gives CSVAYMNTEAFF.

The V call is TRBV5-6, the J call TRBJ1-3, with a possible D match to TRBD1 (6 bases). V lost 4 bases and J lost 4, with 15 bases in between. Germline CDR1 is SGHDT and CDR2 is YYEEEE. This CDR3 comprises 15 residues. DNA of the CDR3: TGTGCCAGCAGCATTCCAGGGGAAGAAGGAAACACCATATATTTT. Protein sequence: CASSIPGEEGNTIYF.

The gene calls are TRBV18 and TRBJ2-5; D not resolved. The J call may not be correct, given that the DNA end is closer to TRBJ2-7. CDR3 size: 11 residues. Germline V CDR1 and CDR2: KGHSH, LQKENI. The CDR3 loop reads CASSSDYEQYF. The CDR3 nucleotides read TGTGCCAGCTCTTCGGACTACGAGCAGTACTTC.

As to this clone: The junction does not match germline at one end; this may be a read error. The identical CDR3 is also encoded by other nucleotide sequences in the sample. CDR3 region: CASSFSNYGYTF. DNA for the CDR3: TGTGCCAGCAGTTTCAGTAACTATGGCTATACCTTC. J is TRBJ1-2 and V is TRBV12-3 or TRBV12-4; no clear D. The CDR3 loop spans 12 amino acids.

The genes are TRBV2 and TRBJ2-5; possible D gene TRBD2, 5 bases. CDR1 and CDR2 from the germline V gene are SNHLY and FYNNEI. The CDR3 totals 14 residues. Trimming took 8 bases from V and 5 from J, leaving 18 bases between them. The CDR3 is CASCKSRGRETQYF. The DNA for the CDR3 is TGTGCCAGCTGCAAAAGTCGGGGAAGGGAGACCCAGTACTTC.

This chain links TRBV7-8 with TRBJ2-1; TRBD2 matches 9 bases. Per germline, CDR1 SGHVS and CDR2 FQNEAQ. V dropped 1 base and J dropped 5; count of bases not matched to a gene: 6. This CDR3 comprises 16 residues. This CDR3 is CASSLVMAGGNNEQFF. CDR3 bases: TGTGCCAGCAGCTTAGTTATGGCGGGAGGGAACAATGAGCAGTTCTTC.

The J gene is TRBJ2-1, the V gene TRBV7-9; perhaps TRBD2 as D (6 bases). The CDR3 is 16 amino acids. Trimming shortened V by 2 bases and J by 3 bases, and 14 bases separated the two germline ends. Germline-derived CDR1 and CDR2 are SEHNR and FQNEAQ (reference sequence). The CDR3 DNA sequence: TGTGCCAGCAGCTTATATCTAGCGCGATTCTACAATGAGCAGTTCTTC. This translates into CASSLYLARFYNEQFF. Using reference TRBV7-9 and TRBJ2-1 for the parts outside the CDR3, the full variable domain is DTGVSQNPRHKITKRGQNVTFRCDPISEHNRLYWYRQTLGQGPEFLTYFQNEAQLEKSRLLSDRFSAERPKGSFSTLEIQRTEQGDSAMYLCASSLYLARFYNEQFFGPGTRLTVL.

This clone showed up just a few times. This rearrangement joins TRBV7-2 to TRBJ1-4, with 10 nucleotides matching TRBD1. CDR1 and CDR2 (germline): SGHTA, FQGNSA. The junction had 7 bases not matched to a gene; V was cut back by 2 bases and J by 7 bases. CDR3 length: 16 amino acids. The CDR3 loop reads CASSLRTGTGAEKLFF. CDR3 coding DNA: TGTGCCAGCAGCTTACGTACCGGGACAGGGGCTGAAAAACTGTTTTTT.

A remark on this clone: A junction boundary mismatches the germline segment, possibly from a read error. The CDR3 region has the DNA TGTGCCAGCAGTTTAGACAGTAGCAATCAGCCCCAGCATTTT. Its protein product is CASSLDSSNQPQHF. The chain links TRBV7-2 to TRBJ1-5; a weak D match, TRBD1 (5 bases). Germline V lookup: CDR1 SGHTA, CDR2 FQGNSA. This CDR3 has 14 amino acids.

V is TRBV14 and J is TRBJ2-7; unclear D gene. V dropped 1 base and J dropped 11 bases, with 9 bases sitting between them. The CDR3 has 11 residues. Per the germline V gene, CDR1 is SGHDN and CDR2 is FVKESK. CDR3 sequence (DNA): TGTGCCAGCAGCCAAGGGAGAGTGGAGTACTTC. This translates into CASSQGRVEYF. The complete variable domain, with remaining parts taken from reference TRBV14 and TRBJ2-7, reads EAGVTQFPSHSVIEKGQTVTLRCDPISGHDNLYWYRRVMGKEIKFLLHFVKESKQDESGMPNNRFLAERTGGTYSTLKVQPAELEDSGVYFCASSQGRVEYFGPGTRLTVT.

The genes are TRBV10-1 and TRBJ1-2; no definite D call. Germline V gives CDR1 WNHNN, CDR2 SYGVQD (reference sequence). With 3 bases removed from V and 4 bases from J, the gap between germline ends came to 9 bases. The CDR3 runs to 13 residues. CDR3 in amino acids: CASSDANGYGYTF. Here the CDR3 DNA reads TGCGCCAGCAGTGACGCGAACGGCTATGGCTACACCTTC.

This rearrangement joins TRBV7-6 to TRBJ1-2, with D possibly matching TRBD1 (5 bases). This CDR3 has 14 amino acids. Germline loops: CDR1 SGHVS, CDR2 FNYEAQ. V shed 4 bases and J shed 6 bases, with 15 bases lying between them. This CDR3 is CASSSQGAVDGYTF. The CDR3 nucleotides read TGTGCCAGCAGCTCGCAGGGCGCGGTAGATGGCTACACCTTC.

This chain links TRBV6-5 with TRBJ1-2, with a possible D match to TRBD1 (6 bases). Germline loops: CDR1 MNHEY, CDR2 SVGAGI. CDR3 size: 12 residues. Trimming removed 4 bases at V and 11 bases at J, with 14 bases between. In DNA, the CDR3 is TGTGCCAGCAGTTCCTTGAGGGGGGGGTACACCTTC. Residues: CASSSLRGGYTF.

The chain joins TRBV24-1 to TRBJ2-1; D possibly matches TRBD1 or TRBD2 (5 bases each). The germline V and J ends were trimmed by 6 bases and 10 bases, with 15 bases remaining between them. Looked up from germline, CDR1 is KGHDR and CDR2 is SFDVKD. This CDR3 has 13 residues. The CDR3 DNA reads TGTGCCACCAGTTCGGGGCAGCGTCGGGAGCAGTTCTTC. Protein sequence: CATSSGQRREQFF.